These 30 T cell receptor beta chains came from one sample sequenced in a study of T cell repertoires in cytomegalovirus infection. From the reads, TCRdb called clonotypes with MiXCR, one entry per CDR3 protein. This table has about 230,000 distinct CDR3 sequences, under 25% appearing once. Material for sequencing was CD8+ T cells from PBMCs. The receptors were gathered from a human donor in good health (CMV status not recorded). Some clones in this sample may be carry-over from other donors' samples.

This sequence joins TRBV28 and TRBJ2-2, with a weak D call TRBD1 (6 bases). The CDR3 is 15 residues long. CDR1 is MDHEN and CDR2 is SYDVKM in the germline V gene. V was cut by 8 bases and J by 0 bases, with 13 bases left in between. The CDR3 DNA reads as TGTGCCAGCGAGGGGGTTCGGACGAACACCGGGGAGCTGTTTTTT. The encoded protein is CASEGVRTNTGELFF.

The table lists this clonotype with a few counts. The chain joins TRBV28 to TRBJ2-1; D not resolved. Germline V CDR1 and CDR2: MDHEN, SYDVKM. Trimming removed 7 bases from V and 8 bases from J, with 18 bases in between. The CDR3 extends over 14 amino acids. In DNA form, the CDR3 reads TGTGCCAGCACCAACCCAGGAAGTAGGGATGAGCAGTTCTTC. Its translation: CASTNPGSRDEQFF.

This clonotype was seen a few times. This rearrangement joins TRBV30 to TRBJ2-2; D is ambiguous. V was shortened by 3 bases and J by 3 bases, with 5 bases between the two germline ends. CDR1 GTSNPN and CDR2 SVGIG come from the germline V gene (reference sequence). The CDR3 length is 12 residues. CDR3 residues: CAWSTDTGELFF. In DNA, the CDR3 is TGTGCCTGGAGCACCGACACCGGGGAGCTGTTTTTT.

This clonotype was detected only a few times. The gene calls are TRBV11-2 and TRBJ2-7; D uncertain. Trimming left V 3 bases short and J 6 bases short, with 6 bases between. CDR1 is SGHAT, CDR2 FQNNGV, per germline. The CDR3 consists of 11 residues. The CDR3 sequence: CASSFNLEQYF. In nucleotides, the CDR3 is TGTGCCAGCAGCTTCAACCTCGAGCAGTACTTC.

This chain joins TRBV29-1 and TRBJ1-1; 7 positions agree with TRBD1. The V gene's germline CDR1 is SQVTM and CDR2 ANQGSEA. There are 14 residues in the CDR3. The junction had 9 bases not matched to a gene; V was cut back by 7 bases and J by 1 base. The DNA for the CDR3 is TGCAGCGCTACCAACAGGGGTGAGAACACTGAAGCTTTCTTT. It specifies CSATNRGENTEAFF.

The rearrangement joins TRBV7-9 to TRBJ1-1, with 8 positions matching TRBD1. V dropped 2 bases and J dropped 5; count of bases not matched to a gene: 4. Germline V gene sequence: CDR1 SEHNR, CDR2 FQNEAQ (reference sequence). This CDR3 has 14 amino acids. The CDR3 region is CASSLPGQATEAFF. The CDR3 region has the DNA TGTGCCAGCAGCTTACCGGGACAGGCAACTGAAGCTTTCTTT.

This clonotype was observed a handful of times. This rearrangement joins TRBV7-3 to TRBJ1-6; no clear D. Trimming took 2 bases from V and 9 from J, leaving 11 bases between them. Looked up from germline, CDR1 is SGHTA and CDR2 is FQGTGA. The CDR3 spans 14 residues. CDR3 sequence (DNA): TGTGCCAGCAGCTTAGAACGGATCTTTTCACCCCTCCACTTT. The encoded protein is CASSLERIFSPLHF. The entire variable domain, with the rest obtained from reference TRBV7-3 and TRBJ1-6, is as follows: GAGVSQTPSNKVTEKGKYVELRCDPISGHTALYWYRQSLGQGPEFLIYFQGTGAADDSGLPNDRFFAVRPEGSVSTLKIQRTERGDSAVYLCASSLERIFSPLHFGNGTRLTVT.

This clonotype was counted ten times or more. The V call is TRBV7-8, the J call TRBJ2-1; TRBD2 agrees at 12 bases. The V segment lost 5 bases and the J segment 4 bases; nucleotides outside the gene matches: 9. The CDR3 consists of 17 residues. Looked up from germline, CDR1 is SGHVS and CDR2 is FQNEAQ. The CDR3 sequence: CASSPELAGGYYNEQFF. The CDR3 DNA reads as TGTGCCAGCAGCCCGGAGCTAGCGGGGGGGTATTACAATGAGCAGTTCTTC.

In this sample, this clonotype turned up a few times. J is TRBJ2-2 and V is TRBV7-8, with 7 bases that match TRBD2. The CDR3 is 16 residues long. Germline assignment: CDR1 SGHVS and CDR2 FQNEAQ. Trimming at V came to 2 bases and at J to 1 base, leaving 4 bases not matched to a gene. CDR3 protein: CASSLSGGGNTGELFF. The CDR3, as DNA: TGTGCCAGCAGCTTATCAGGCGGGGGGAACACCGGGGAGCTGTTTTTT.

This clonotype showed up many times. This chain links TRBV7-2 with TRBJ2-1; possibly TRBD1 for D (6 bases). The V gene's germline CDR1 is SGHTA and CDR2 FQGNSA. Trimming removed 8 bases at V and 6 bases at J, with 20 bases between. The CDR3 length is 15 residues. The CDR3 loop reads CASVRGLGHLNEQFF. The CDR3 bases are TGTGCCAGCGTCCGCGGCCTGGGACACCTCAATGAGCAGTTCTTC.

In its sample, this clonotype was seen a few times. The rearrangement uses TRBV19 and TRBJ1-1; 8 bases line up with TRBD1. Trimming at V came to 4 bases and at J to 6 bases, leaving 7 bases not matched to a gene. CDR1 and CDR2 (germline): LNHDA, SQIVND (reference sequence). The CDR3 is 14 amino acids. The CDR3 is CASSTSGGGAEAFF. The CDR3 DNA reads TGTGCCAGTAGTACCTCAGGGGGCGGCGCTGAAGCTTTCTTT.

At least ten counts were recorded for this clonotype. V gene TRBV4-1 combines with J gene TRBJ2-7, with D possibly matching TRBD2 (5 bases). CDR1 is MGHRA, CDR2 YSYEKL, per germline. V was trimmed by 3 bases and J by 0 bases, leaving 15 bases between them. The CDR3 is 16 residues long. The CDR3 reads CASSQAPGSYSYEQYF. CDR3 DNA sequence: TGCGCCAGCAGCCAGGCTCCGGGATCGTACTCCTACGAGCAGTACTTC.

This clonotype has ten or more counts. The chain links TRBV7-3 to TRBJ1-1; D may be TRBD1 (6 bases). Deletions cut 1 base from V and 0 bases from J, with 21 bases between. This CDR3 comprises 19 residues. Germline lookup yields CDR1 SGHTA and CDR2 FQGTGA. In nucleotides, the CDR3 is TGTGCCAGCAGCTTAAGCCCCGGACAGATCATCGACATGAACACTGAAGCTTTCTTT. Amino acid sequence: CASSLSPGQIIDMNTEAFF.

This clonotype was found a few times. The chain recombines TRBV15 with TRBJ1-2; 8 bases line up with TRBD1. This CDR3 comprises 14 residues. Trimming removed 10 bases from V and 5 bases from J; junction bases left unmatched: 12. Germline V gene sequence: CDR1 LNHNV, CDR2 YYDKDF (reference sequence). CDR3 region: CASAMDRAEYGYTF. CDR3 sequence (DNA): TGTGCCAGTGCGATGGACAGGGCGGAATATGGCTACACCTTC. The entire variable domain, with the rest obtained from reference TRBV15 and TRBJ1-2, is as follows: DAMVIQNPRYQVTQFGKPVTLSCSQTLNHNVMYWYQQKSSQAPKLLFHYYDKDFNNEADTPDNFQSRRPNTSFCFLDIRSPGLGDTAMYLCASAMDRAEYGYTFGSGTRLTVV.

The sample holds a few counts of this clonotype. The chain has TRBV28 and TRBJ2-7; D remains ambiguous. V lost 5 bases, J lost 2 bases, and 16 bases lay in between. CDR1 and CDR2 from the germline V gene are MDHEN and SYDVKM. The CDR3 is made up of 15 amino acids. DNA of the CDR3: TGTGCCAGCAGTCCCTATGATGGCGGAGCCTACGAGCAGTACTTC. The encoded protein is CASSPYDGGAYEQYF. The complete variable domain, with remaining parts taken from reference TRBV28 and TRBJ2-7, reads DVKVTQSSRYLVKRTGEKVFLECVQDMDHENMFWYRQDPGLGLRLIYFSYDVKMKEKGDIPEGYSVSREKKERFSLILESASTNQTSMYLCASSPYDGGAYEQYFGPGTRLTVT.

The V gene is TRBV12-5, the J gene TRBJ2-1, with 7 bases that match TRBD1. The CDR3 has 15 residues. Germline CDR1 LGHNT, CDR2 FRNRAP. The V gene end was trimmed by 5 bases and the J gene end by 2 bases; junction bases not matched to a gene: 6. The CDR3 region has the DNA TGTGCTAGTGGTCAAGACAGGGCGGCCTACAATGAGCAGTTCTTC. This sequence encodes CASGQDRAAYNEQFF.

This clonotype has only a few counts. This chain connects TRBV7-9 to TRBJ1-2; D gene uncertain. The CDR3 is made up of 13 amino acids. V dropped 3 bases and J dropped 7 bases, with 12 bases sitting between them. Germline-derived CDR1 and CDR2 are SEHNR and FQNEAQ (reference sequence). CDR3 residues: CASSLGELGGYTF. CDR3 DNA sequence: TGTGCCAGCAGCTTGGGAGAACTGGGTGGCTACACCTTC.

This clonotype was recorded a few times. V is TRBV7-2 and J is TRBJ1-5, with D perhaps matching TRBD1 (5 bases). The CDR3 extends over 14 amino acids. Germline-derived CDR1 and CDR2 are SGHTA and FQGNSA. The V and J ends lost 1 base and 7 bases respectively, with 11 bases between them. CDR3 protein: CASSLGGFGQPQHF. In nucleotides, the CDR3 is TGTGCCAGCAGCTTAGGGGGGTTTGGGCAGCCCCAGCATTTT.

The table lists this clonotype with many counts. V is TRBV7-2 and J is TRBJ1-1; perhaps TRBD1 as D (5 bases). Germline CDR1 SGHTA, CDR2 FQGNSA. Trimming shortened V by 1 base and J by 5 bases, and 11 bases separated the two germline ends. The CDR3 sequence is 14 residues long. The CDR3 protein is CASSLELRGTEAFF. CDR3 nucleotide sequence: TGTGCCAGCAGCTTAGAATTACGGGGGACTGAAGCTTTCTTT.

This clonotype has only a few counts. This chain joins TRBV20-1 and TRBJ2-3; possibly TRBD2 for D (7 bases). The CDR3 has 21 residues. Per germline, CDR1 DFQATT and CDR2 SNEGSKA (reference sequence). V was pared by 4 bases and J by 2 bases, with 34 bases between. The CDR3 DNA sequence: TGCAGTGCTAAATCGAAAATCCACGATACAACGGGGGGCACAATCACAGATACGCAGTATTTT. Residues: CSAKSKIHDTTGGTITDTQYF.

This clonotype was found a few times. V is TRBV2 and J is TRBJ2-6; D ambiguous. Germline V gene sequence: CDR1 SNHLY, CDR2 FYNNEI. There are 15 residues in the CDR3. Trimming took 2 bases from V and 2 from J, leaving 7 bases between them. Here the CDR3 DNA reads TGTGCCAGCAGTGAATGGCTAGCTGGGGCCAACGTCCTGACTTTC. Protein: CASSEWLAGANVLTF.

The chain has TRBV27 and TRBJ2-2; D might be TRBD1 (5 bases). The CDR3 sequence is 16 residues long. CDR1 MNHEY and CDR2 SMNVEV come from the germline V gene (reference sequence). V lost 5 bases and J lost 1, with 14 bases in between. The CDR3 loop is CASSLRWGGNTGELFF. CDR3 DNA sequence: TGTGCCAGCAGTCTACGATGGGGCGGGAACACCGGGGAGCTGTTTTTT.

This clonotype came up a few times. The rearrangement links TRBV6-2 or TRBV6-3 to TRBJ1-1; D remains unclear. The CDR3 consists of 16 residues. V lost 2 bases and J 0 bases, leaving 13 bases between the germline ends. Germline CDR1 is MNHEY and CDR2 is SVGEGT. The CDR3 coding sequence is TGTGCCAGCAGTTACGGGGTAGGATCCATGAACACTGAAGCTTTCTTT. Its translation: CASSYGVGSMNTEAFF.

This chain links TRBV9 with TRBJ2-3; D unclear. V lost 7 bases and J 4 bases, leaving 13 bases between the germline ends. Germline V lookup: CDR1 SGDLS, CDR2 YYNGEE. The CDR3 contains 13 residues. CDR3 protein: CASDILRADTQYF. The CDR3 bases are TGTGCCAGCGATATCCTAAGGGCAGATACGCAGTATTTT.

This clonotype came up many times. The chain uses TRBV11-2 and TRBJ1-1, with TRBD1 as a possible D gene (5 bases). Trimming stripped 1 base from V and 3 bases from J, with 12 bases between. CDR1 and CDR2 from the germline V gene are SGHAT and FQNNGV. CDR3 length equals 15 residues. CDR3 region: CASSLARAAHTEAFF. Written as DNA, the CDR3 is TGTGCCAGCAGCTTAGCCAGGGCGGCGCACACTGAAGCTTTCTTT.

There are a few counts of this clonotype. The J gene is TRBJ1-1, the V gene TRBV12-3 or TRBV12-4; D gene uncertain. This CDR3 comprises 15 residues. Trimming cost V 6 bases and J 3 bases, with 17 bases left between them. CDR3 in amino acids: CASSPRLLPDTEAFF. The CDR3, as DNA: TGTGCCAGCAGCCCCAGGCTTCTCCCGGACACTGAAGCTTTCTTT.

This chain uses TRBV28 with TRBJ2-5, with D tentatively TRBD1 or TRBD2 (5 bases each). This CDR3 has 14 amino acids. CDR1 is MDHEN and CDR2 is SYDVKM in the germline V gene. The V and J ends lost 7 bases and 3 bases respectively, with 15 bases between them. CDR3 in DNA: TGTGCCAGCACCTACGAACGGGACGAAGAGACCCAGTACTTC. Translating it yields CASTYERDEETQYF.

This clonotype appeared a few times. This chain links TRBV6-6 with TRBJ1-1; 8 bases line up with TRBD1. Germline trimming cut 6 bases from V and 6 bases from J; bases unmatched to any gene: 12. This CDR3 is 15 amino acids long. Germline CDR1 and CDR2: MNHNY and SVGAGI (reference sequence). CDR3 residues: CASRPGQGRGAEAFF. The DNA for the CDR3 is TGTGCCAGCAGGCCAGGACAGGGTAGGGGCGCTGAAGCTTTCTTT.

This rearrangement joins TRBV27 to TRBJ1-4; D might be TRBD1 (5 bases). The CDR3 is 15 residues long. In germline, CDR1 is MNHEY, CDR2 SMNVEV (reference sequence). Trimming left V 5 bases short and J 0 bases short, with 10 bases between. CDR3 amino acids: CASSATGSTNEKLFF. The CDR3 DNA reads as TGTGCCAGCAGTGCTACAGGTTCAACTAATGAAAAACTGTTTTTT.

This clonotype was observed many times. The rearrangement links TRBV2 to TRBJ1-5; the D is unclear. The CDR3 has 12 amino acids. V was cut by 7 bases and J by 7 bases, with 11 bases left in between. Germline V gene sequence: CDR1 SNHLY, CDR2 FYNNEI. The chain's CDR3 is CASNDGVQPQHF. In DNA, the CDR3 is TGTGCCAGCAACGACGGTGTACAGCCCCAGCATTTT. The full variable domain, in which reference TRBV2 and TRBJ1-5 provide the parts outside the CDR3, is EPEVTQTPSHQVTQMGQEVILRCVPISNHLYFYWYRQILGQKVEFLVSFYNNEISEKSEIFDDQFSVERPDGSNFTLKIRSTKLEDSAMYFCASNDGVQPQHFGDGTRLSIL.